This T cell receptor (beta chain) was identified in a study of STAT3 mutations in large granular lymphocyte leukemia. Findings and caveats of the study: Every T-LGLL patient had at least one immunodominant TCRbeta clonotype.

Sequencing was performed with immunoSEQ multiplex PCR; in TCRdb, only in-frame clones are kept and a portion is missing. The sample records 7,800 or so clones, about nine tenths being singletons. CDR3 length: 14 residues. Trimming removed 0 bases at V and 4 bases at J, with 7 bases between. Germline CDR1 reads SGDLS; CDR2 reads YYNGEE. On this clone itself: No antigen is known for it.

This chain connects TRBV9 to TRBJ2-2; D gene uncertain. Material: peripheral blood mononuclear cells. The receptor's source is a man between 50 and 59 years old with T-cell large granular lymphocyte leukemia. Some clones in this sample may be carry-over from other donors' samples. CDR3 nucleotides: TGTGCCAGCAGCGTAGGTGGCAGCACCGGGGAGCTGTTTTTT. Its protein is CASSVGGSTGELFF.